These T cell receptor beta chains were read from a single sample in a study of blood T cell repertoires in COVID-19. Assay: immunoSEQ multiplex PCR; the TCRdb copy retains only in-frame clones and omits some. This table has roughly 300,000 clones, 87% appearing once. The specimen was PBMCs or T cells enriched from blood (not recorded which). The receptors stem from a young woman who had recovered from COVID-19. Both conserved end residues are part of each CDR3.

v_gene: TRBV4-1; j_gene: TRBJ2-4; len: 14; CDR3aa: CASSPAWGGNIQYF
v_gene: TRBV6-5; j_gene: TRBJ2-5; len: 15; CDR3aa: CASPPVLAGQETQYF
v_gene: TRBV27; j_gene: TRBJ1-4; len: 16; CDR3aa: CASSLWGTGIREKLFF
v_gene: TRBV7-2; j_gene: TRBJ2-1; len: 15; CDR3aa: CASSLNRVSYNEQFF
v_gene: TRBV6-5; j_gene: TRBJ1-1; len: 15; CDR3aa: CASSPGDSKNTEAFF
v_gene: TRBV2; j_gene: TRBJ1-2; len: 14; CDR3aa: CASSPTGGTYGYTF
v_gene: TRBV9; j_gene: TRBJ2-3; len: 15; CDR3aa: CASSPWTSGTDTQYF
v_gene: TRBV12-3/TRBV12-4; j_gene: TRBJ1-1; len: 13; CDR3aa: CASIRRGDTEAFF
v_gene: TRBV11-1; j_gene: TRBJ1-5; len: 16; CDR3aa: CASSRRVSRGNQPQHF
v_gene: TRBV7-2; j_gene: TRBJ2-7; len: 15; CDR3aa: CASSFFRGALYEQYF
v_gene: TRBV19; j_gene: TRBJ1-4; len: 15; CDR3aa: CASSPGTLHWEKLFF
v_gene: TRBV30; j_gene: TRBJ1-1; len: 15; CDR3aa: CAWSVAWQGGTEAFF
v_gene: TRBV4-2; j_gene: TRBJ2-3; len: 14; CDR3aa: CASSQSSSTDTQYF
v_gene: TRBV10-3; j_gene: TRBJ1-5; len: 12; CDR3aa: CAISAPNQPQHF
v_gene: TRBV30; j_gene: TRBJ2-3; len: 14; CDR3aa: CAWSIAGRRDTQYF
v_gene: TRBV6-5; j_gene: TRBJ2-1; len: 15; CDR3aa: CASRESSGLNNEQFF
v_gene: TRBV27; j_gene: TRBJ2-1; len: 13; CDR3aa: CASATGLAGEQFF
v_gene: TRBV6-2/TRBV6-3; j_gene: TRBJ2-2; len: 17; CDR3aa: CASSFTSGGARTGELFF
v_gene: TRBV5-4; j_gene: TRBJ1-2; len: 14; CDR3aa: CASSHGTGDYGYTF
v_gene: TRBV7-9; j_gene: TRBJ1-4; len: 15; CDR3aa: CASSSRTEPGEKLFF
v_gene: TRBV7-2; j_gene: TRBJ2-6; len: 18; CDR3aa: CASSFFWDYLSGANVLTF
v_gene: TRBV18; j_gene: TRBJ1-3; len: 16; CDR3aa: CASSPGVRGSGNTIYF
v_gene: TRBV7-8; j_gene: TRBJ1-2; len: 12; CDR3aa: CASSEGQSGYTF
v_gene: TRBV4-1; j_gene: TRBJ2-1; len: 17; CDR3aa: CASSQAQGGDSYNEQFF
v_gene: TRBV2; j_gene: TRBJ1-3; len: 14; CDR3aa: CASKGEGFGNTIYF
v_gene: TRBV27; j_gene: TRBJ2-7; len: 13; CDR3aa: CASSLHRGYEQYF
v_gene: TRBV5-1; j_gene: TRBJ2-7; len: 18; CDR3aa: CASSLTTSGGQNTYEQYF
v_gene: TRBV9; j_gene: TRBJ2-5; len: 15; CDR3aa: CASSVAFSSGETQYF
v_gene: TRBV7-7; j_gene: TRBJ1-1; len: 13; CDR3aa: CASSRDVNTEAFF
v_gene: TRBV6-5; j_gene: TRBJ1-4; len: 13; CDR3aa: CASSYPGDEKLFF
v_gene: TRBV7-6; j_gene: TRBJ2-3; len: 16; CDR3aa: CASSLVGGAPTDTQYF
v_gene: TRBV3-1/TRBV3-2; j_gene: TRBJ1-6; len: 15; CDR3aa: CASRNRGSYNSPLHF
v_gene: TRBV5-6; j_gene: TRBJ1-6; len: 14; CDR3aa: CASSLGTGYSPLHF
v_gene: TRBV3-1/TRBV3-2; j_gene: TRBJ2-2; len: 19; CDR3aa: CASSPQGWSLEVGRRELFF
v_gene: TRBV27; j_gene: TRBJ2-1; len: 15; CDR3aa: CASSLFPGGVNEQFF
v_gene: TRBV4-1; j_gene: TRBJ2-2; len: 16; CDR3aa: CASSPRRGLNTGELFF
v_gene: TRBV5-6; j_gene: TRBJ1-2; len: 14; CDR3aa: CASRAGPQNYGYTF
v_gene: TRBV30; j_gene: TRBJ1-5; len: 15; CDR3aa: CAWRPPGDLNQPQHF
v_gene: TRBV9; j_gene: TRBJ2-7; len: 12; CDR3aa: CASSEISGEQYF
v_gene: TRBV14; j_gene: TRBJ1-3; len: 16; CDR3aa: CASSQSRRQHGNTIYF